This is a list of T cell receptor beta chains from one sample in a study of regulatory T cells in long-lasting Graves disease. A single record per CDR3 protein comes from TCRdb applying MiXCR to the multiplex PCR reads. The sample lists 400,000 to 500,000 distinct CDR3 sequences, around 23% seen once, with roughly an eighth in the top ten. Sequences were derived from peripheral blood mononuclear cells (PBMCs), sampled when the disease was refractory, from a patient treated with antithyroid drugs. All receptors come from a female donor with Graves disease. CDR3s include the opening cysteine and the closing phenylalanine or tryptophan. A D gene is named only where the DNA matches it firmly. Clone size, where shown, is once, few, many, or a class for clones that have expanded.

>-|TRBJ1-1|-|TRBV5-1
CASSASIGEAFF
TGCGCCAGCAGTGCTTCGATCGGAGAAGCTTTCTTT
>many|TRBJ1-5|-|TRBV27
CASSLGQGRGNQPQHF
TGTGCCAGCAGTTTAGGGCAGGGAAGAGGCAATCAGCCCCAGCATTTT
>few|TRBJ2-5|-|TRBV7-9
CASSEPWDETQYF
TGTGCCAGCAGCGAGCCGTGGGACGAGACCCAGTACTTC
>many|TRBJ2-7|TRBD2|TRBV2
CASSSGLSPYEQYF
TGTGCCAGCAGTTCGGGACTAAGTCCCTACGAGCAGTACTTC
>few|TRBJ2-2|-|TRBV3-1
CASRQQGTGELFF
TGTGCCAGCAGACAACAGGGCACCGGGGAGCTGTTTTTT
>-|TRBJ1-3|-|TRBV2
CASSSDSAGNTIYF
TGTGCCAGCAGTTCTGACAGTGCTGGAAACACCATATATTTT
>few|TRBJ1-1|-|TRBV10-1
CASSGDTSPAFF
TGCGCCAGCAGTGGGGACACATCGCCGGCTTTCTTT
>-|TRBJ2-6|-|TRBV20-1
CSAHHFSLGANVLTF
TGCAGTGCTCACCATTTTTCCCTTGGGGCCAACGTCCTGACTTTC
>many|TRBJ1-4|-|TRBV6-1
CASRLSERGPNEKLFF
TGTGCCAGCAGACTGTCTGAACGGGGTCCTAATGAAAAACTGTTTTTT
>many|TRBJ2-2|-|TRBV5-1
CASSDGRPTGELFF
TGCGCCAGCAGCGATGGAAGGCCCACCGGGGAGCTGTTTTTT
>few|TRBJ2-2|-|TRBV7-2
CASSSGYLTGELFF
TGTGCCAGCAGCTCTGGCTATCTCACCGGGGAGCTGTTTTTT
>-|TRBJ1-1|-|TRBV6-1
CASRNFGANTEAFF
TGTGCCAGCAGGAACTTCGGGGCGAACACTGAAGCTTTCTTT
>-|TRBJ1-5|-|TRBV28
CASSLRAGYSNQPQHF
TGTGCCAGCAGTCTGAGGGCGGGTTATAGCAATCAGCCCCAGCATTTT
>-|TRBJ1-2|TRBD1|TRBV19
CASRSGTGPASSYTF
TGTGCCAGTAGAAGCGGGACAGGACCTGCTTCTAGCTACACCTTC
>-|TRBJ1-1|TRBD1|TRBV15
CATSRDRGSDTEAFF
TGTGCCACCAGCAGGGACAGGGGTTCGGACACTGAAGCTTTCTTT
>many|TRBJ2-7|-|TRBV3-1
CASSQDWREQYF
TGTGCCAGCAGCCAAGATTGGCGCGAGCAGTACTTC
>many|TRBJ2-7|-|TRBV28
CASSASWSGTYEQYF
TGTGCCAGCAGTGCCAGCTGGAGCGGAACCTACGAGCAGTACTTC
>many|TRBJ2-2|-|TRBV11-3
CASSVLGGTGELFF
TGTGCCAGCAGCGTGCTTGGTGGCACCGGGGAGCTGTTTTTT
>-|TRBJ1-2|TRBD1|TRBV18
CASSVDRGEGGYTF
TGTGCCAGCTCCGTGGACAGGGGGGAAGGTGGCTACACCTTC
>many|TRBJ1-5|-|TRBV7-9
CASSFSTDQPQHF
TGTGCCAGCAGCTTTAGCACTGATCAGCCCCAGCATTTT
>-|TRBJ2-5|TRBD2|TRBV2
CASSLGSSGGQETQHF
TGTGCCAGCAGCTTAGGGTCTAGCGGGGGCCAAGAGACCCAGCACTTC
>-|TRBJ2-3|TRBD2|TRBV28
CASSLWRTSSTDTQYF
TGTGCCAGCAGTTTATGGAGGACTAGCAGCACAGATACGCAGTATTTT
>-|TRBJ2-7|-|TRBV7-2
CASNDRPYEQYF
TGTGCCAGCAACGACAGACCCTACGAGCAGTACTTC
>-|TRBJ2-2|TRBD1|TRBV11-2
CASSSYRGSNTGELFF
TGTGCCAGCAGCTCTTACAGGGGCTCGAACACCGGGGAGCTGTTTTTT
>many|TRBJ1-1|-|TRBV28
CASSGAGAGTEAFF
TGTGCCAGCAGTGGCGCCGGGGCCGGCACTGAAGCTTTCTTT
>many|TRBJ1-1|-|TRBV6-5
CASSYSTGLNTEAFF
TGTGCCAGCAGTTACTCGACAGGTCTAAACACTGAAGCTTTCTTT
>-|TRBJ2-1|-|TRBV6-2/TRBV6-3
CATSPPRSSYNEQFF
TGTGCCACCTCACCCCCCCGGAGCTCCTACAATGAGCAGTTCTTC
>-|TRBJ1-2|-|TRBV5-5
CASQRRRNYGYTF
TGTGCCAGCCAGCGGAGAAGAAACTATGGCTACACCTTC
>-|TRBJ2-7|-|TRBV15
CATSREYPQGGSYEQYF
TGTGCCACCAGCAGAGAGTACCCCCAGGGGGGGTCCTACGAGCAGTACTTC
>few|TRBJ1-1|-|TRBV19
CASSSKSVENRGRNTEAFF
TGTGCCAGTAGTTCGAAATCGGTGGAGAATCGAGGGAGGAACACTGAAGCTTTCTTT
>many|TRBJ2-7|-|TRBV5-1
CASSLPPDTNSYEQYF
TGCGCCAGCAGCCTGCCACCGGACACCAACTCCTACGAGCAGTACTTC
>-|TRBJ2-5|-|TRBV30
CASAWALRQETQYF
TGTGCCTCCGCTTGGGCCTTGAGGCAAGAGACCCAGTACTTC
>many|TRBJ2-2|TRBD2|TRBV6-1
CASKFGGANTGELFF
TGTGCCAGCAAGTTTGGGGGGGCGAACACCGGGGAGCTGTTTTTT
>-|TRBJ2-5|-|TRBV7-9
CASSDLEGQETQYF
TGTGCCAGCAGCGATCTCGAGGGTCAAGAGACCCAGTACTTC
>many|TRBJ1-5|-|TRBV11-2
CASSPTIGFQPQHF
TGTGCCAGCAGCCCCACCATTGGGTTTCAGCCCCAGCATTTT
>-|TRBJ2-7|-|TRBV29-1
CSVFGGVNKQYF
TGCAGCGTGTTCGGGGGTGTGAACAAGCAGTACTTC
>-|TRBJ1-1|-|TRBV5-1
CASSQGHSGTEAFF
TGCGCCAGCAGCCAGGGACATTCGGGGACTGAAGCTTTCTTT
>many|TRBJ2-6|-|TRBV20-1
CSAASPANVLTF
TGCAGTGCTGCCTCGCCGGCCAACGTCCTGACTTTC
>-|TRBJ2-1|-|TRBV28
CASSGPSRVGEQFF
TGTGCCAGCAGTGGACCCTCGCGTGTAGGTGAGCAGTTCTTC
>few|TRBJ2-1|TRBD2|TRBV12-5
CASGLVVAGGQYNEQFF
TGTGCTAGTGGTTTGGTTGTAGCGGGAGGCCAATACAATGAGCAGTTCTTC
>many|TRBJ2-5|TRBD1|TRBV7-9
CASSTTGGVETQYF
TGTGCCAGCAGCACGACAGGGGGTGTCGAGACCCAGTACTTC
>many|TRBJ1-1|-|TRBV3-1
CASSQTAGSRTEAFF
TGTGCCAGCAGCCAGACGGCGGGGAGTAGGACTGAAGCTTTCTTT
>-|TRBJ2-7|TRBD1|TRBV30
CAWSPGTGDYEQYF
TGTGCCTGGAGTCCAGGGACAGGGGACTACGAGCAGTACTTC
>-|TRBJ2-7|TRBD1|TRBV27
CASSLREGTGGYEQYF
TGTGCCAGCAGTTTACGGGAGGGGACAGGGGGTTACGAGCAGTACTTC
>-|TRBJ2-2|-|TRBV10-2
CASRGVWQPNTGELFF
TGCGCCAGCAGGGGAGTTTGGCAGCCGAACACCGGGGAGCTGTTTTTT
>-|TRBJ1-1|-|TRBV20-1
CSAPIPNTEAFF
TGCAGTGCTCCAATCCCAAACACTGAAGCTTTCTTT
>many|TRBJ2-7|TRBD1|TRBV28
CASRMTGGVYEQYF
TGTGCCAGCAGGATGACAGGGGGCGTATACGAGCAGTACTTC
>many|TRBJ1-2|-|TRBV18
CASSPAGGNYGYTF
TGTGCCAGCTCACCCGCGGGAGGCAACTATGGCTACACCTTC
>many|TRBJ1-2|TRBD1|TRBV28
CASRGDSANYGYTF
TGTGCCAGCAGGGGGGACAGCGCTAACTATGGCTACACCTTC
>few|TRBJ2-7|-|TRBV3-1
CASSVGFFYEQYF
TGTGCCAGCAGCGTCGGGTTCTTCTACGAGCAGTACTTC
>many|TRBJ1-1|TRBD1|TRBV28
CASSTQGVMNTEAFF
TGTGCCAGCAGTACACAGGGGGTTATGAACACTGAAGCTTTCTTT
>-|TRBJ1-1|-|TRBV5-1
CASRYAAGAGLTEAFF
TGCGCCAGCAGATATGCCGCCGGGGCAGGTTTGACTGAAGCTTTCTTT
>many|TRBJ2-7|-|TRBV12-3/TRBV12-4
CASSRLAEQYF
TGTGCCAGCAGCCGCTTAGCCGAGCAGTACTTC
>many|TRBJ2-1|TRBD2|TRBV20-1
CSAPSSSGRAYEQFF
TGCAGTGCCCCGAGTTCTAGCGGGAGGGCCTATGAGCAGTTCTTC
>few|TRBJ1-2|-|TRBV19
CASSISGSEGYTF
TGTGCCAGTAGTATCTCAGGTTCGGAGGGCTACACCTTC
>-|TRBJ2-7|-|TRBV2
CVTISGGSYEQYF
TGTGTCACAATCTCAGGGGGGTCCTACGAGCAGTACTTC
>many|TRBJ1-6|-|TRBV19
CASSGRQSFYNSPLHF
TGTGCCAGTAGTGGTCGGCAGAGCTTCTATAATTCACCCCTCCACTTT
>many|TRBJ2-5|-|TRBV15
CATSRTAIQETQYF
TGTGCCACCAGCAGGACAGCTATCCAAGAGACCCAGTACTTC
>-|TRBJ2-7|TRBD1|TRBV5-6
CASSLDRGVHEQYF
TGTGCCAGCAGCTTGGACAGGGGGGTCCACGAGCAGTACTTC